These 10 T cell receptor beta chains were all obtained from the same sample, sequenced in a study of graft-versus-host responses after intestinal transplantation. Generated by immunoSEQ multiplex PCR, the TCRdb table keeps only in-frame clones and is missing some. Among about 43,000 clones listed, approximately 94% were seen once. The material was PBMCs, obtained approximately 360 days after intestinal transplant. These receptors came from a human patient who received an intestinal transplant, so some T cells may come from the graft donor.

The V call is TRBV11-2, the J call TRBJ2-5; unclear D gene. The V end was cut by 0 bases, the J end by 1 base, with 3 bases between. Germline assignment: CDR1 SGHAT and CDR2 FQNNGV. This CDR3 region has 13 residues. The CDR3 loop reads CASSLDLQETQYF. The CDR3 bases are TGTGCCAGCAGCTTAGACCTCCAAGAGACCCAGTACTTC.

The chain combines TRBV7-9 with TRBJ2-2; 9 bases agree with TRBD2. J was trimmed by 6 bases and V by 5 bases; bases with no gene match: 4. From germline, CDR1 is SEHNR and CDR2 FQNEAQ (reference sequence). CDR3 size: 14 residues. This CDR3 reads CASSPGLASGELFF. CDR3 DNA: TGTGCCAGCAGCCCGGGACTAGCTTCCGGGGAGCTGTTTTTT.

V gene TRBV9 combines with J gene TRBJ1-4; TRBD1 matches 8 bases. Unmatched junction bases numbered 9, after V lost 4 bases and J lost 7 bases. The CDR3 sequence is 15 residues long. CDR1 SGDLS and CDR2 YYNGEE come from the germline V gene. CDR3 DNA sequence: TGTGCCAGCAGCCCCGGACAGGGAAGGACTGAAAAACTGTTTTTT. Amino acid sequence: CASSPGQGRTEKLFF.

The chain combines TRBV7-3 with TRBJ2-1; TRBD2 matches 8 bases. Germline CDR1 is SGHTA and CDR2 is FQGTGA. This CDR3 comprises 15 residues. The ends lost 4 bases at V and 3 bases at J; junction bases unmatched: 5. CDR3 nucleotides: TGTGCCAGCAGCTATAGCGGGGATATCTACAATGAGCAGTTCTTC. The encoded protein is CASSYSGDIYNEQFF.

The rearrangement links TRBV2 to TRBJ1-5; D not certain. V was cut by 3 bases and J by 5 bases, with 2 bases left in between. The CDR3 is 11 residues long. CDR1 and CDR2 from the germline V gene are SNHLY and FYNNEI. As DNA, the CDR3 is TGTGCCAGCAGTGACGATCAGCCCCAGCATTTT. This sequence encodes CASSDDQPQHF.

As to this clone: This sample includes further DNA sequences coding for the same CDR3. The chain combines TRBV23-1 with TRBJ1-2, with D perhaps TRBD1 (5 bases). TRBV23-1 is marked as an open reading frame, function uncertain. CDR3 length: 15 residues. V lost 2 bases and J lost 7, with 17 bases in between. The CDR3 DNA follows: TGCGCCAGCAGTCAACCCGACGGGGGGGATGGTGGCTACACCTTC. Amino acids: CASSQPDGGDGGYTF.

This rearrangement joins TRBV19 to TRBJ1-4; D unresolved. Per germline, CDR1 LNHDA and CDR2 SQIVND (reference sequence). This CDR3 has 15 amino acids. V lost 5 bases and J 0 bases, leaving 10 bases between the germline ends. The CDR3 loop reads CASSLAIATNEKLFF. For the CDR3, the DNA is TGTGCCAGTAGTCTCGCAATCGCAACTAATGAAAAACTGTTTTTT.

The chain links TRBV6-6 to TRBJ2-5; TRBD1 might be the D (6 bases). Trimming removed 2 bases at V and 11 bases at J, with 18 bases between. Per the germline V gene, CDR1 is MNHNY and CDR2 is SVGAGI (reference sequence). The length of the CDR3 is 14 residues. CDR3: CASSYLRGTEEQYF. The CDR3 DNA reads as TGTGCCAGCAGTTACCTGAGGGGGACGGAGGAGCAGTACTTC.

The rearrangement joins TRBV6-5 to TRBJ2-7, with D possibly being TRBD1 (6 bases). CDR3 length: 13 residues. Germline-derived CDR1 and CDR2 are MNHEY and SVGAGI. The V end lost 5 bases, the J end lost 5 bases, and 13 bases lay between the germline ends. CDR3 sequence (DNA): TGTGCCAGCAGTGACTGGGGGCGGAACGAGCAGTACTTC. Translating gives CASSDWGRNEQYF.

V usage is TRBV25-1 and J usage is TRBJ2-7, with D perhaps TRBD2 (5 bases). From germline, CDR1 is MGHDK and CDR2 SYGVNS. The V end was cut by 4 bases, the J end by 0 bases, with 7 bases between. The CDR3 is made up of 13 amino acids. This CDR3 is CASSAGDSYEQYF. The CDR3 nucleotides are TGTGCCAGCAGTGCCGGGGACTCCTACGAGCAGTACTTC.